This is a list of T cell receptor beta chains from one sample in a study of T cell responses to AZD1222 COVID-19 vaccine. Profiled with immunoSEQ multiplex PCR; TCRdb holds only in-frame clones, not every one. Of just under 95,000 clones in the sample, roughly 93% were seen once. The specimen comprised peripheral blood, sampled on day 0 of AZD1222 vaccination. These TCRs come from an adult in good health. Each CDR3 is given with its conserved first and last residue. D genes are given only for firm matches. Expanded clones are given a class, and other clones once, few, many or no size at all.

TRBJ2-1 | - | TRBD2 | TRBV7-9 | TGTGCCAGCAGCTCAGGGGTACTAGCGGGGAGCAATGAGCAGTTCTTC | CASSSGVLAGSNEQFF
TRBJ1-5 | - | - | TRBV18 | TGTGCCAGCTCCCGTGGGGACATACCTGATCAGCCCCAGCATTTT | CASSRGDIPDQPQHF
TRBJ1-1 | - | - | TRBV23-1 | TGCGCCAGCAGTCGGCGGGCGAACACTGAAGCTTTCTTT | CASSRRANTEAFF
TRBJ1-2 | - | - | TRBV12-3/TRBV12-4 | TGTGCCAGCAGTTTTATGCAGTCTGGCGGCTACACCTTC | CASSFMQSGGYTF
TRBJ2-3 | - | - | TRBV5-5 | TGTGCCAGCAGCTTGTACGGGAACCCAGGTACGCAGTATTTT | CASSLYGNPGTQYF
TRBJ1-5 | - | TRBD1 | TRBV6-5 | TGTGCCAGCACCATAGGACAGGGGGCCAATCAGCCCCAGCATTTT | CASTIGQGANQPQHF
TRBJ2-3 | - | TRBD2 | TRBV28 | TGTGCCAGCAGTCTAGGGAGGGGTGCAGATACGCAGTATTTT | CASSLGRGADTQYF
TRBJ1-1 | - | TRBD1 | TRBV19 | TGTGCCAGTAGTCTACGGACAGGGACACACACTGAAGCTTTCTTT | CASSLRTGTHTEAFF
TRBJ1-3 | - | - | TRBV28 | TGTGCCAGCAGTGACAGGCCCTCTGGAAACACCATATATTTT | CASSDRPSGNTIYF
TRBJ2-1 | - | - | TRBV4-1 | TGCGCCAGCAGCCAAGTAATTCGTTACAATGAGCAGTTCTTC | CASSQVIRYNEQFF
TRBJ2-3 | - | - | TRBV7-2 | TGTGCCAGCAGCTTAGGTGCAAATCGGGGGGCGGGGCAGTATTTT | CASSLGANRGAGQYF
TRBJ2-1 | - | - | TRBV11-3 | TGTGCCAGCAGCGCGGGACGGAGGAGCTCCTACAATGAGCAGTTCTTC | CASSAGRRSSYNEQFF
TRBJ2-3 | - | TRBD2 | TRBV4-2 | TGTGCCAGCAGCCAGGACCTAGCGGTAGATACGCAGTATTTT | CASSQDLAVDTQYF
TRBJ2-7 | - | - | TRBV5-4 | TGTGCCAGCAGCTTGGCGCTCGGGGGCTCGAATAGAGTACAGCAGTACTTC | CASSLALGGSNRVQQYF
TRBJ2-1 | - | - | TRBV6-1 | TGTGCCAGCAGTGAAGACAGTCAGCATGAGCAGTTCTTC | CASSEDSQHEQFF
TRBJ2-3 | - | - | TRBV7-3 | TGTGCCAGCAGCTTATCACCAAGCAGCAGGGCTACAGATACGCAGTATTTT | CASSLSPSSRATDTQYF
TRBJ1-3 | - | - | TRBV3-1/TRBV3-2 | TGTGCCAGCAGCCTTAGCTCTGGAAACACCATATATTTT | CASSLSSGNTIYF
TRBJ1-2 | - | TRBD1 | TRBV18 | TGTGCCAGCTCCCCGGGGACAGGGTATCTCTACACCTTC | CASSPGTGYLYTF
TRBJ1-1 | - | - | TRBV30 | TGTGCCTGGCAATTGTCCGGGCCCTACACTGAAGCTTTCTTT | CAWQLSGPYTEAFF
TRBJ2-3 | - | TRBD2 | TRBV5-4 | TGTGCCAGCAGCTTGGGGTTAGCGGGGGCCAGGGGTCCAGATACGCAGTATTTT | CASSLGLAGARGPDTQYF
TRBJ2-1 | - | - | TRBV10-3 | TGTGCCACTACCCGGGACATCGGGAGCTCCTACAATGAGCAGTTCTTC | CATTRDIGSSYNEQFF
TRBJ1-6 | - | - | TRBV28 | TGTGCCAGCAGTTTCCCTATGGGCTCATATAATTCACCCCTCCACTTT | CASSFPMGSYNSPLHF
TRBJ1-4 | - | - | TRBV6-5 | TGTGCCAGCTCCCGGACAGAAAGTTATGAAAAACTGTTTTTT | CASSRTESYEKLFF
TRBJ2-2 | once | - | TRBV9 | TGTGCCAGCAGCGTAGGAAGGGGACGGACCGGGGAGCTGTTTTTT | CASSVGRGRTGELFF
TRBJ2-2 | - | - | TRBV7-2 | TGTGCCAGCAGCTTCTTCGGGGAGCTGTTTTTT | CASSFFGELFF
TRBJ1-6 | few | TRBD1 | TRBV19 | TGTGCCAGTAGTGGACAGGGGGATTGGAATTCACCCCTCCACTTT | CASSGQGDWNSPLHF
TRBJ1-3 | - | - | TRBV7-9 | TGTGCCAGCAGCTTATCGGACTCTGGAAACACCATATATTTT | CASSLSDSGNTIYF
TRBJ1-1 | - | - | TRBV12-5 | TGTGCTAGTGGTTTGGTACTGTCGGCGAACACTGAAGCTTTCTTT | CASGLVLSANTEAFF
TRBJ2-7 | - | - | TRBV14 | TGTGCCAGCAGGGCCTCGGTGGGGGACAACGAGCAGTACTTC | CASRASVGDNEQYF
TRBJ2-3 | - | - | TRBV29-1 | TGCAGCGTCCTAAGGGACCCACTAGATACGCAGTATTTT | CSVLRDPLDTQYF
TRBJ1-1 | - | - | TRBV4-2 | TGTGCCAGCAGCCAAGGACCGGGGATGAACACTGAAGCTTTCTTT | CASSQGPGMNTEAFF
TRBJ1-2 | - | - | TRBV18 | TGTGCCAGCTCACCACCGCTCCGGGGGGGAGGCTACACCTTC | CASSPPLRGGGYTF
TRBJ2-2 | few | - | TRBV19 | TGTGCCAGTACCGACACGAACACCGGGGAGCTGTTTTTT | CASTDTNTGELFF
TRBJ1-5 | few | - | TRBV7-2 | TGTGCCAGCAGCTCTCAGGGGAATCAGCCCCAGCATTTT | CASSSQGNQPQHF